This TCR beta chain was identified in a study of cytomegalovirus exposure and HLA in healthy donors. PCR primers comprised 60 Vbeta and 13 Jbeta primers. Only in-frame clones appear in the TCRdb table, and some are missing; sequencing was by immunoSEQ multiplex PCR. This table has roughly 120,000 clones, 81% appearing once. The V segment lost 3 bases and the J segment 0 bases; nucleotides outside the gene matches: 8. CDR3 length: 17 residues. Germline V gives CDR1 LNHDA, CDR2 SQIVND (reference sequence). What was sequenced was PBMCs. The receptor was derived from a woman in her thirties in good health and CMV-seronegative. The chain has TRBV19 and TRBJ2-3, with 8 positions matching TRBD1. The CDR3 is CASSMRGTGRSTDTQYF. The CDR3 region has the DNA TGTGCCAGTAGTATGAGGGGGACAGGCCGCAGCACAGATACGCAGTATTTT.